A selection of T cell receptor beta chains follows, all from one sample in a study of cytomegalovirus exposure and HLA in healthy donors. Generated by immunoSEQ multiplex PCR, the TCRdb table keeps only in-frame clones and is missing some. The table shows some 90,000 clones, with nearly 70% occurring only once. Source material: PBMCs. The source of these receptors is a man between 45 and 60 years old in good health and CMV-seronegative. CDR3s include the opening cysteine and the closing phenylalanine or tryptophan. The D gene is left open where the match is weak. Clone size is stated in some rows and not others, as once, few, many or a class when expanded.

>NA|TRBV9|TRBJ1-1|13|NA
CASSARHITEAFF
TGTGCCAGCAGCGCCAGGCATATCACTGAAGCTTTCTTT
>TRBD1|TRBV5-4|TRBJ1-5|15|NA
CASSFGTGLSQPQHF
TGTGCCAGCAGCTTCGGGACAGGGCTGAGTCAGCCCCAGCATTTT
>NA|TRBV29-1|TRBJ2-5|14|few
CSVLPGTGQETQYF
TGCAGCGTCCTTCCCGGGACTGGACAAGAGACCCAGTACTTC
>NA|TRBV11-2|TRBJ1-2|15|few
CASSFSQRGTYGYTF
TGTGCCAGCAGCTTTTCTCAACGGGGGACCTATGGCTACACCTTC
>NA|TRBV19|TRBJ1-1|12|once
CASTLGVLQAFF
TGTGCCAGTACCCTCGGTGTCTTACAAGCTTTCTTT
>TRBD2|TRBV6-5|TRBJ2-1|14|NA
CASSNLGGGNEQFF
TGTGCCAGCAGTAATCTGGGGGGGGGCAATGAGCAGTTCTTC
>TRBD1|TRBV9|TRBJ1-2|17|once
CASSGWTGGVSGYGYTF
TGTGCCAGCAGCGGCTGGACAGGGGGCGTATCCGGCTATGGCTACACCTTC
>NA|TRBV10-3|TRBJ1-5|13|NA
CAISLDKNQPQHF
TGTGCCATCAGTCTTGACAAGAATCAGCCCCAGCATTTT
>NA|TRBV4-3|TRBJ1-2|14|NA
CASSQGRGLYGYTF
TGCGCCAGCAGCCAAGGCAGGGGCCTCTATGGCTACACCTTC
>NA|TRBV6-6|TRBJ2-1|15|NA
CASSYPGSSYNEQFF
TGTGCCAGCAGTTACCCCGGGAGCTCCTACAATGAGCAGTTCTTC
>TRBD1|TRBV5-1|TRBJ1-1|14|NA
CASSYHRGVTEAFF
TGCGCCAGCAGCTACCACAGGGGGGTCACTGAAGCTTTCTTT
>TRBD2|TRBV7-7|TRBJ2-5|17|NA
CASSLALASGGVETQYF
TGTGCTAGCAGCTTAGCGCTGGCTAGCGGGGGTGTGGAGACCCAGTACTTC
>TRBD1|TRBV30|TRBJ1-5|15|NA
CAWSTGTGVGQPQHF
TGTGCCTGGAGTACCGGGACAGGGGTCGGGCAGCCCCAGCATTTT
>TRBD2|TRBV29-1|TRBJ2-3|12|NA
CSPLAGADTQYF
TGCAGCCCTCTCGCGGGAGCAGATACGCAGTATTTT
>NA|TRBV29-1|TRBJ1-1|14|NA
CSVITGSGNTEAFF
TGCAGCGTCATAACAGGGAGCGGCAACACTGAAGCTTTCTTT
>TRBD2|TRBV5-4|TRBJ2-1|13|NA
CATREGSYNEQFF
TGTGCCACCCGGGAGGGCTCCTACAATGAGCAGTTCTTC
>TRBD1|TRBV30|TRBJ1-2|15|once
CAWSGDRGPSYGYTF
TGTGCCTGGAGTGGGGACAGGGGCCCTAGCTATGGCTACACCTTC
>TRBD2|TRBV7-3|TRBJ2-3|15|NA
CASSLRQGGTDTQYF
TGTGCCAGCAGCTTACGCCAGGGAGGGACAGATACGCAGTATTTT
>NA|TRBV5-5|TRBJ1-1|13|NA
CASSFCRDCEAFF
TGTGCCAGCAGCTTTTGCAGGGATTGTGAAGCTTTCTTT
>TRBD1|TRBV27|TRBJ1-2|14|NA
CASSYRGSHYGYTF
TGTGCCAGCAGTTACAGGGGCAGTCACTATGGCTACACCTTC
>NA|TRBV5-1|TRBJ1-1|13|NA
CASRNLMNTEAFF
TGCGCCAGCAGAAACCTAATGAACACTGAAGCTTTCTTT
>NA|TRBV6-1|TRBJ2-7|12|NA
CASSERGYEQYF
TGTGCCAGCAGTGAACGGGGCTACGAGCAGTACTTC
>TRBD2|TRBV5-6|TRBJ2-7|15|NA
CASSQGTRDYDEQYF
TGTGCCAGCAGCCAAGGGACCCGGGACTACGACGAGCAGTACTTC
>TRBD1|TRBV4-3|TRBJ1-2|16|NA
CASSARTGRLLSGYTF
TGCGCCAGCAGCGCCCGGACAGGGCGACTCTTGTCCGGCTACACCTTC
>NA|TRBV2|TRBJ2-5|13|NA
CASSGPEQETQYF
TGTGCCAGCTCTGGGCCAGAACAAGAGACCCAGTACTTC
>NA|TRBV2|TRBJ1-1|14|once
CASSDRARRTEAFF
TGTGCCAGCAGTGACAGGGCACGACGGACTGAAGCTTTCTTT
>NA|TRBV2|TRBJ1-2|15|NA
CASCDGGGENYGYTF
TGTGCCAGCTGCGATGGAGGAGGGGAGAACTATGGCTACACCTTC
>NA|TRBV5-1|TRBJ2-5|15|NA
CASSLGPGNGETQYF
TGCGCCAGCAGCTTGGGGCCAGGGAACGGAGAGACCCAGTACTTC
>NA|TRBV7-6|TRBJ1-1|14|NA
CASSLGDRNTEAFF
TGTGCCAGCAGCTTAGGAGACAGGAACACTGAAGCTTTCTTT
>NA|TRBV5-6|TRBJ2-3|14|NA
CASSLLSSTDTQYF
TGTGCCAGCAGCTTGCTATCTAGCACAGATACGCAGTATTTT
>TRBD2|TRBV28|TRBJ2-7|16|NA
CASSLQLQGGAYEQYF
TGTGCCAGCAGTTTACAGCTGCAGGGAGGGGCCTACGAGCAGTACTTC
>NA|TRBV29-1|TRBJ2-1|12|NA
CSDRDILNEQFF
TGCAGCGATCGCGACATCCTCAATGAGCAGTTCTTC
>NA|TRBV6-6|TRBJ1-1|13|NA
CASSYRGNTEAFF
TGTGCCAGCAGTTATAGGGGGAACACTGAAGCTTTCTTT
>NA|TRBV5-1|TRBJ1-4|15|NA
CASGRDGTTNEKLFF
TGCGCCAGCGGGAGGGACGGGACAACTAATGAAAAACTGTTTTTT
>NA|TRBV2|TRBJ1-2|13|NA
CASSESGYYGYTF
TGTGCCAGCAGTGAATCAGGGTACTATGGCTACACCTTC
>TRBD2|TRBV7-2|TRBJ2-2|16|NA
CASSLPSSGSTGELFF
TGTGCCAGCAGCTTACCCTCTAGCGGGAGTACCGGGGAGCTGTTTTTT
>TRBD1|TRBV7-3|TRBJ2-1|13|NA
CASSLTFRDREFF
TGTGCCAGCAGCTTAACGTTCCGGGACAGGGAGTTCTTC
>TRBD1|TRBV6-1|TRBJ1-5|13|NA
CASTVGTGLPQHF
TGTGCCAGCACCGTCGGGACAGGTTTGCCCCAGCATTTT
>TRBD1|TRBV7-9|TRBJ1-4|16|NA
CASSLGPGGAREKLFF
TGTGCCAGCAGCTTAGGTCCAGGGGGCGCTCGGGAAAAACTGTTTTTT
>TRBD1|TRBV30|TRBJ1-6|13|NA
CAWMGTGWAPLHF
TGTGCCTGGATGGGGACAGGGTGGGCACCCCTCCACTTT
>NA|TRBV6-1|TRBJ2-5|19|NA
CASSATLPPDLGDLETQYF
TGTGCCAGCAGTGCCACGCTCCCACCGGACTTGGGGGACTTGGAGACCCAGTACTTC
>NA|TRBV9|TRBJ2-3|14|NA
CASSVVAGTDTQYF
TGTGCCAGCAGCGTAGTGGCAGGCACAGATACGCAGTATTTT
>NA|TRBV4-2|TRBJ1-3|14|NA
CASSQQGNGNTIYF
TGTGCCAGCAGCCAACAGGGAAATGGAAACACCATATATTTT
>TRBD1|TRBV10-3|TRBJ1-6|13|NA
CAIGTGDNSPLHF
TGTGCCATCGGGACAGGAGATAATTCACCCCTCCACTTT
>TRBD2|TRBV10-3|TRBJ2-1|13|NA
CAIRTGGGNEQFF
TGTGCCATCCGGACGGGAGGTGGCAATGAGCAGTTCTTC